The text below deals with one TCR beta chain. Its target is unknown. With the 5' RACE reads reprocessed, TCRdb shows one record per CDR3 protein and no DNA. The sample table includes 350,000 to 550,000 distinct CDR3 sequences. The record originates from a study of monozygotic twins with inflammatory bowel disease. The CDR3 loop spans 13 amino acids. CDR1 and CDR2 from the germline V gene are LGHDT and YNNKEL (reference sequence). Findings of the study overall: Discrimination among different T cell subtypes was not achievable.

Material for sequencing was blood. The receptor was isolated from a human donor with ulcerative colitis or Crohn's disease, or a healthy co-twin of an affected twin (not recorded which). This rearrangement joins TRBV3-1 to TRBJ1-3; TCRdb picks TRBD1, but there is no DNA to check that call. The CDR3 region is CASSQQGRNTIYF.